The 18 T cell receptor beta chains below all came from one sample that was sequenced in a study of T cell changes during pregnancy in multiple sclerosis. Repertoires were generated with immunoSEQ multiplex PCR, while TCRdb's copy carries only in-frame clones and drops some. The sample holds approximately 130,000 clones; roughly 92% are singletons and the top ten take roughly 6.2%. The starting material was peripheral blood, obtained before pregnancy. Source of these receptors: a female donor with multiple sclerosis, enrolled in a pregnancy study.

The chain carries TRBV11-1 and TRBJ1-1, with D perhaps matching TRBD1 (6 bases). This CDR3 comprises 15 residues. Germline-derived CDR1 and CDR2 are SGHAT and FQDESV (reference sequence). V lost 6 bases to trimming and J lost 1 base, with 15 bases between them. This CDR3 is CASRETGAKNTEAFF. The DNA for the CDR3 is TGTGCCAGCAGGGAGACAGGAGCCAAGAACACTGAAGCTTTCTTT.

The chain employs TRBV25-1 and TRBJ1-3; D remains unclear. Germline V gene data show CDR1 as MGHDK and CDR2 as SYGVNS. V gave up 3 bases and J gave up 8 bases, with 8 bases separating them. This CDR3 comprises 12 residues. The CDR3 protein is CASSEGRDTIYF. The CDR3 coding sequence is TGTGCCAGCAGTGAGGGGAGGGACACCATATATTTT.

The chain's CDR3 is CASSIRLVDSNYGYTF. CDR3 DNA: TGTGCCAGTAGTATAAGGCTCGTGGACAGTAACTATGGCTACACCTTC. The V call is TRBV19, the J call TRBJ1-2, with D maybe TRBD1 (6 bases). Trimming took 2 bases from V and 1 from J, leaving 14 bases between them. This CDR3 comprises 16 residues. The germline V gene encodes CDR1 LNHDA and CDR2 SQIVND (reference sequence).

The CDR3, as DNA: TGCGCCAGCAGCTTGTTTCAGGGCGGAAATGAGCAGTTCTTC. As protein: CASSLFQGGNEQFF. The chain uses TRBV5-1 and TRBJ2-1, with D maybe TRBD1 (5 bases). The CDR3 runs 14 residues. Trimming took 1 base from V and 7 from J, leaving 12 bases between them. Germline V gives CDR1 SGHRS, CDR2 YFSETQ. The full variable domain, its missing parts supplied by reference TRBV5-1 and TRBJ2-1, is KAGVTQTPRYLIKTRGQQVTLSCSPISGHRSVSWYQQTPGQGLQFLFEYFSETQRNKGNFPGRFSGRQFSNSRSEMNVSTLELGDSALYLCASSLFQGGNEQFFGPGTRLTVL.

The CDR3 protein is CATSGRVPYEQYF. The CDR3 DNA is TGTGCCACCTCCGGGCGGGTCCCCTACGAGCAGTACTTC. The chain employs TRBV6-5 and TRBJ2-7; possible D gene TRBD2, 5 bases. Trimming cost V 10 bases and J 2 bases, with 15 bases left between them. CDR1 and CDR2 from the germline V gene are MNHEY and SVGAGI. CDR3 length equals 13 residues.

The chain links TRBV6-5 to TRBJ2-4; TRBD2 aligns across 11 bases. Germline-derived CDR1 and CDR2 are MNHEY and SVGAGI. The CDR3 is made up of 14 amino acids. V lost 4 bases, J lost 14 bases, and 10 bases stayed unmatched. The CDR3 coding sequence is TGTGCCAGCAGTTCGCTGTCGACTAGCGGGAAGGAGTACTTC. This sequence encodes CASSSLSTSGKEYF.

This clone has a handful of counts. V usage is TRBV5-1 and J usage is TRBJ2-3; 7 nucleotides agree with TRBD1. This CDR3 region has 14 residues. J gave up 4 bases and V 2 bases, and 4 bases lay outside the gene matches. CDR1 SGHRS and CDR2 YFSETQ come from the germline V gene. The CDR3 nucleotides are TGCGCCAGCAGCTTAGCACAGGGGCCAGATACGCAGTATTTT. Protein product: CASSLAQGPDTQYF.

As DNA, the CDR3 is TGTGCCAGCAGTGATCCGGCGGGAGGTAGCGGGGAGACCCAGTACTTC. Its protein product is CASSDPAGGSGETQYF. The gene calls are TRBV6-1 and TRBJ2-5, with TRBD2 matching 8 bases. In germline, CDR1 is MNHNS, CDR2 SASEGT. The trim removed 3 bases at V and 5 bases at J, leaving 11 bases unmatched. The CDR3 has 16 residues.

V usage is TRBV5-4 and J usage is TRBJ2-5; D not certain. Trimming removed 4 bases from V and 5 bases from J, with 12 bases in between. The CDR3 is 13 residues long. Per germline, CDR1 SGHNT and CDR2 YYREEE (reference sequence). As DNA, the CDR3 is TGTGCCAGCAGCCCCAGGCCTGAGGAGACCCAGTACTTC. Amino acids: CASSPRPEETQYF. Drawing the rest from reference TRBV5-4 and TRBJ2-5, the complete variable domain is ETGVTQSPTHLIKTRGQQVTLRCSSQSGHNTVSWYQQALGQGPQFIFQYYREEENGRGNFPPRFSGLQFPNYSSELNVNALELDDSALYLCASSPRPEETQYFGPGTRLLVL.

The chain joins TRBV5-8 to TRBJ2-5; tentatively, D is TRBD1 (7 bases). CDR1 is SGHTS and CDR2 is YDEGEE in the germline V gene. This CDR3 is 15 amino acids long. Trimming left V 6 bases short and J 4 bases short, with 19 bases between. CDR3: CASNPGGGERETQYF. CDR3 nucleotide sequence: TGTGCCAGCAACCCAGGAGGGGGCGAACGAGAGACCCAGTACTTC. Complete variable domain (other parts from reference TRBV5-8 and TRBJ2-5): EAGVTQSPTHLIKTRGQQATLRCSPISGHTSVYWYQQALGLGLQFLLWYDEGEERNRGNFPPRFSGRQFPNYSSELNVNALELEDSALYLCASNPGGGERETQYFGPGTRLLVL.

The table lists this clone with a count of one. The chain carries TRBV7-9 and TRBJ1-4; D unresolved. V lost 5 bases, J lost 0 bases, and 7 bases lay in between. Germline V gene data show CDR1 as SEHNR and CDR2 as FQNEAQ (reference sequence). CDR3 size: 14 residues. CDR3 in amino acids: CASSTAPTNEKLFF. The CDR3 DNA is TGTGCCAGCAGCACAGCACCAACTAATGAAAAACTGTTTTTT.

CDR3 sequence (DNA): TGTGCCAGCAGCACCCGACAGACAGACTCCTACAATGAGCAGTTCTTC. As protein: CASSTRQTDSYNEQFF. The chain carries TRBV5-6 and TRBJ2-1; possible D gene TRBD1, 5 bases. In germline, CDR1 is SGHDT, CDR2 YYEEEE. V lost 4 bases, J lost 0 bases, and 14 bases lay in between. The CDR3 sequence is 16 residues long.

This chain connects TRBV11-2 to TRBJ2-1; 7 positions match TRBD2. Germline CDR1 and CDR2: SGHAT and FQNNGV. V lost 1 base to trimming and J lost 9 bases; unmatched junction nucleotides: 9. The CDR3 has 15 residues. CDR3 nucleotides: TGTGCCAGCAGCTTAGTGAGGACTAGGCTCACTGAGCAGTTCTTC. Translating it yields CASSLVRTRLTEQFF.

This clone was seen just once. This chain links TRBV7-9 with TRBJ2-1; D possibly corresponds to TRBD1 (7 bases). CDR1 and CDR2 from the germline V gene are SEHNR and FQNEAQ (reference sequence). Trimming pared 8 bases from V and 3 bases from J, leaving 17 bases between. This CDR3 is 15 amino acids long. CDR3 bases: TGTGCCAGCGGCCGGGGGCAGGGGGTCTACAATGAGCAGTTCTTC. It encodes CASGRGQGVYNEQFF.

CDR3 protein: CASRLGRWANVLTF. The CDR3 DNA reads TGTGCCAGCAGATTGGGGCGCTGGGCCAACGTCCTGACTTTC. This chain uses TRBV6-5 with TRBJ2-6; D is perhaps TRBD1 (5 bases). The CDR3 spans 14 residues. Germline V lookup: CDR1 MNHEY, CDR2 SVGAGI. Trimming left V 6 bases short and J 5 bases short, with 11 bases between.

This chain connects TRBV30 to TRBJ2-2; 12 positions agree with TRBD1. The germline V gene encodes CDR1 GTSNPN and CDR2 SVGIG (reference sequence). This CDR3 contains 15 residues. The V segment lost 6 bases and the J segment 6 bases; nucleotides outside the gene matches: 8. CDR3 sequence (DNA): TGTGCCTGCCAGCGGGACAGGGGGCGTCCCGGGGAGCTGTTTTTT. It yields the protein CACQRDRGRPGELFF.

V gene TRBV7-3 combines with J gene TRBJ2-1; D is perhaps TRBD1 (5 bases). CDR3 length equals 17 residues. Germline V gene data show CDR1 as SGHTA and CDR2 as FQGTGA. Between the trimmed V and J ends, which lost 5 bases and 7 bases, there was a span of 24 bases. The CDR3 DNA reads TGTGCCAGCAGCCCAAGGGGTTCGGCGGACCCTACGAATGAGCAGTTCTTC. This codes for CASSPRGSADPTNEQFF.

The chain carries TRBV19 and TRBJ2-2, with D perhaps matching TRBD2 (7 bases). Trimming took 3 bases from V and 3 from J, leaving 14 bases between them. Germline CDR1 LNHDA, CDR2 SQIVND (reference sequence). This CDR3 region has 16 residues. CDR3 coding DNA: TGTGCCAGTAGTATCCTGGCGGGGGCCTACACCGGGGAGCTGTTTTTT. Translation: CASSILAGAYTGELFF.